The clone carrying this T cell receptor (beta chain) has a single count. Antigen specificity is unknown. The source of the sample is a study of T cells in localized non-small cell lung cancer. This CDR3 has 17 residues. Trimming removed 0 bases from V and 2 bases from J; junction bases left unmatched: 8. The germline CDR1 and CDR2 sequences are MGHRA and YSYEKL. Findings and limits, study-wide: In the blood, greater T cell density corresponded to longer overall survival. Median detection of top 100 tumor clones in adjacent lung was 55 to 60 clones. The study found T cell clonality highest in uninvolved adjacent lung, above tumor.

Repertoires were generated with immunoSEQ multiplex PCR, while TCRdb's copy carries only in-frame clones and drops some. This table holds tens of thousands of clones, around 84% found once. The TCR comes from a man aged 18 to 49 with stage I lung adenocarcinoma. This sample comprised peripheral blood, obtained before any cancer treatment. The chain couples TRBV4-1 to TRBJ1-2, with TRBD1 identical over 8 bases. CDR3 amino acids: CASSQDEGTGFNYGYTF. The CDR3 nucleotides are TGCGCCAGCAGCCAAGATGAGGGGACAGGATTCAACTATGGCTACACCTTC.